The present entry profiles one TCR beta chain with its context. Its matching antigen is unknown. Produced via immunoSEQ multiplex PCR; TCRdb's table is partial and in-frame only. The profile shows 80,000 to 100,000 clones, approximately 86% of them singletons. The data derive from a study of T cell responses to AZD1222 COVID-19 vaccine. The CDR3 runs to 14 residues. Trimming removed 0 bases from V and 9 bases from J, with 14 bases in between. Germline CDR1 is SGHNT and CDR2 is YENEEA. General study points: Regions 160-218 and 743-854 dominated among vaccine-associated CD4 TCRs spanning spike. Nearly half of the spike-specific TCRs reportedly recognize variant regions that carry no mutations. The study identified only five to seven AZD1222 recipients as seropositive at baseline.

The chain links TRBV11-3 to TRBJ1-1; D perhaps matches TRBD1 (5 bases). The clonotype originates from an adult in good health. Sequences were derived from peripheral blood, sampled on day 0 of AZD1222 vaccination. The CDR3 spells CASSLDRDGGKAFF. CDR3 DNA sequence: TGTGCCAGCAGCTTAGACCGGGACGGGGGGAAAGCTTTCTTT.